Included here is one T cell receptor (beta chain) sequence, with context. Method: immunoSEQ multiplex PCR; TCRdb's copy keeps in-frame clones and lacks some. Of over 120,000 clones listed, 85% to 95% are singletons. These data are taken from a study of cytomegalovirus exposure and HLA in healthy donors. Trimming removed 2 bases from V and 6 bases from J, with 10 bases in between. Germline-derived CDR1 and CDR2 are KGHSH and LQKENI. The CDR3 extends over 13 amino acids. J is TRBJ1-2 and V is TRBV18; no clear D gene. This receptor was taken from a man younger than 35 in good health and CMV-seropositive. Sample: PBMCs. The CDR3: CASSPDMRDGYTF. The CDR3 DNA reads as TGTGCCAGCTCACCAGATATGCGAGATGGCTACACCTTC. The full variable domain, with the rest looked up from reference TRBV18 and TRBJ1-2, is NAGVMQNPRHLVRRRGQEARLRCSPMKGHSHVYWYRQLPEEGLKFMVYLQKENIIDESGMPKERFSAEFPKEGPSILRIQQVVRGDSAAYFCASSPDMRDGYTFGSGTRLTVV.